This T cell receptor beta chain emerged from a study of shared clonotypes between healthy human individuals. Splitting the CD4+ cells yielded a CD45RA+ naive subset and a CD45RA-negative memory subset. The V gene's germline CDR1 is SEHNR and CDR2 FQNEAQ (reference sequence). The V end was cut by 3 bases, the J end by 7 bases, with 12 bases between. CDR3 length equals 13 residues. Clones were read by immunoSEQ multiplex PCR, and TCRdb kept only the in-frame ones, dropping some. This sample has a few million clones; 85% to 95% occur once, and the top ten carry 0.39%. Study-wide results and limits: A generally larger estimated richness was seen in naive subsets than in memory subsets.

This clone showed up just a few times. Its antigen is not identified. The receptor was isolated from a man aged 18-30 years in good health. Some clones in this sample may be carry-over from other donors' samples. The chain recombines TRBV7-9 with TRBJ1-1; D is undetermined. What was sequenced was naive CD4+ T cells from PBMCs. As for subset: CD45RA+ positively selected. The CDR3 is CASSFSQSNEAFF. CDR3 nucleotides: TGTGCCAGCAGCTTCAGCCAGAGTAATGAAGCTTTCTTT.